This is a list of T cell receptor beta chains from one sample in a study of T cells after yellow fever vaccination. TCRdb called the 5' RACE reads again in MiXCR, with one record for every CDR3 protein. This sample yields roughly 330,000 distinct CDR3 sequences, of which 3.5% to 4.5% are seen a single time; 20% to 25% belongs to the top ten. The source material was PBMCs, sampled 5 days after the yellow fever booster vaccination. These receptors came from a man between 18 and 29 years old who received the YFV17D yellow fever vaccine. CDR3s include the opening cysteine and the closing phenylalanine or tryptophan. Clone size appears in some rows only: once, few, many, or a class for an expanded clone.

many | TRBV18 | CASSSRTEGLGEQFF
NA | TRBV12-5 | CASGSSMNTEAFF
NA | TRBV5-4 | CASSLDGSNEKLFF
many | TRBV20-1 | CSARGDTDSGNTIYF
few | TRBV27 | CASSLQGRWETQYF
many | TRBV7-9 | CASSPWEALGQQYF
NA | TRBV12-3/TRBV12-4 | CASSPPASVGEQFF
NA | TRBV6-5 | CATLRRGNTEAFF
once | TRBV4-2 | CASSQGDREGNEQFF
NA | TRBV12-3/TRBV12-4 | CASSPWGGDEKLFF
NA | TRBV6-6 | CASLGTITDTQYF
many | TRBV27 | CASRGLWGEPNYGYTF
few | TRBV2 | CASSSDRRENQPQHF
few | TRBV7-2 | CASSINGANYGYTF
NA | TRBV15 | CATSRRAWYEQFF
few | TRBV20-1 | CSARGLAGPRTDTQYF
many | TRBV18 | CASSPAYEQYF
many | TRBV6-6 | CASSYWRTGHLYEQYF
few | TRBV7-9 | CASSFPGRQETQYF
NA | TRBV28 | CASSLRDLAQYF
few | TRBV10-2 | CASSEWQGYEQYF
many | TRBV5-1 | CASSPVGQPTEAFF
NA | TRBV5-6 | CASSHGQKSSPLHF
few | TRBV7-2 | CASSLGDRERAEAFF
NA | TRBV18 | CASSPRQGVGSYNEQFF
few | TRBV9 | CASSRKTGGLYNEQFF
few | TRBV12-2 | CASRLSGTGGNSSYEQYF
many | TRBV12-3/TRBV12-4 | CASSRLGTLQETQYF
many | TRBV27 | CASSFHSSGTEAFF
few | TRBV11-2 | CASSLGRVPLGEQYF
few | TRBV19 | CASSIRATSPGTDTQYF
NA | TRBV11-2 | CASSGGTGGLDEKYF
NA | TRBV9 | CASSPSARGGGVSEQFF
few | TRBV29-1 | CSVESPSGLGYGYTF
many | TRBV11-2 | CASSLVGSLPYGYTF
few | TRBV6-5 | CASETLLGGQETQYF
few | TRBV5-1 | CASSFGTGAGETQYF
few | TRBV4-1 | CASSQDRGRGRFMNTEAFF
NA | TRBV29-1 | CSVGNRLVYEQYF
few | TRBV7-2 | CASSRGVTETQYF
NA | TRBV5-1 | CASSLERGIGELFF
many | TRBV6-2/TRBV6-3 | CASRGTSGGPNEQFF
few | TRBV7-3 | CASRLQTSTGELFF
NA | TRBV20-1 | CSARDSGDQPQHF
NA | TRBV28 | CASRPGGEIYEQYF
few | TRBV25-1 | CASSDSDRDSINGYTF
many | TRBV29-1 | CSVEKIGELFF
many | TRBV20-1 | CSASSPVWNTEAFF